Below, 8 T cell receptor beta chains from the same sample are listed, as sequenced in a study of blood T cell repertoires in COVID-19. This table comes from immunoSEQ multiplex PCR, and its TCRdb copy is limited to in-frame clones, with some not included. In the table there are about 220,000 clones, 82% of which are singletons. Material for sequencing was peripheral blood. All receptors come from a woman of 80 years or more with COVID-19, enrolled during active disease.

The chain recombines TRBV9 with TRBJ2-1; D is perhaps TRBD2 (6 bases). The germline V gene encodes CDR1 SGDLS and CDR2 YYNGEE. Deletions cut 4 bases from V and 4 bases from J, with 15 bases between. The CDR3 has 15 amino acids. CDR3 nucleotide sequence: TGTGCCAGCAGCAAGACGGGAGAATTTTACAATGAGCAGTTCTTC. It codes for CASSKTGEFYNEQFF. The full variable domain, rest sourced from reference TRBV9 and TRBJ2-1, is DSGVTQTPKHLITATGQRVTLRCSPRSGDLSVYWYQQSLDQGLQFLIQYYNGEERAKGNILERFSAQQFPDLHSELNLSSLELGDSALYFCASSKTGEFYNEQFFGPGTRLTVL.

V usage is TRBV4-1 and J usage is TRBJ1-1; D is perhaps TRBD1 (5 bases). V lost 4 bases, J lost 2 bases, and 20 bases lay in between. Germline V gene lookup returns CDR1 MGHRA and CDR2 YSYEKL. This CDR3 is built from 17 residues. This chain's CDR3 is CASSLEEGPSINTEAFF. The CDR3 region has the DNA TGCGCCAGCAGCCTCGAGGAGGGGCCCTCGATTAACACTGAAGCTTTCTTT.

J is TRBJ1-1 and V is TRBV28; 8 nucleotides line up with TRBD1. This CDR3 has 15 amino acids. CDR1 and CDR2 (germline): MDHEN, SYDVKM. V lost 3 bases and J lost 1; bases outside the gene matches: 4. In nucleotides, the CDR3 is TGTGCCAGCAGTTTTAACAGGGGGGAGAACACTGAAGCTTTCTTT. Translated, it gives CASSFNRGENTEAFF.

This chain links TRBV30 with TRBJ1-6; D perhaps matches TRBD1 (5 bases). This CDR3 contains 14 residues. Germline CDR1 reads GTSNPN; CDR2 reads SVGIG (reference sequence). V dropped 3 bases and J dropped 9 bases, with 15 bases sitting between them. The CDR3 is CAWRIGRESSPLHF. The CDR3 DNA sequence: TGTGCCTGGAGGATTGGCAGGGAAAGTTCACCCCTCCACTTT. Variable domain in full (rest from reference TRBV30 and TRBJ1-6): SQTIHQWPATLVQPVGSPLSLECTVEGTSNPNLYWYRQAAGRGLQLLFYSVGIGQISSEVPQNLSASRPQDRQFILSSKKLLLSDSGFYLCAWRIGRESSPLHFGNGTRLTVT.

This clone was recorded a few times. This chain links TRBV3-1 (or the pseudogene TRBV3-2) with TRBJ2-2, with a tentative D call TRBD2 (5 bases). Germline V gene lookup returns CDR1 LGHDT and CDR2 YNNKEL (reference sequence). The CDR3 loop spans 15 amino acids. V gave up 1 base and J gave up 1 base, with 7 bases separating them. The DNA for the CDR3 is TGTGCCAGCAGCCAAGGCGGGTTGAACACCGGGGAGCTGTTTTTT. It yields the protein CASSQGGLNTGELFF.

The chain is built from TRBV5-1 and TRBJ2-3; 14 positions match TRBD2. Trimming took 3 bases from V and 4 from J; bases not matched to a gene: 7. Germline V lookup: CDR1 SGHRS, CDR2 YFSETQ. The CDR3 contains 17 residues. CDR3 sequence reads: CASSSLTSGRAADTQYF. In nucleotides, the CDR3 is TGCGCCAGCAGCTCCCTGACTAGCGGGAGGGCCGCAGATACGCAGTATTTT.

The chain recombines TRBV6-6 with TRBJ1-6; TRBD1 agrees at 9 bases. The CDR3 contains 15 residues. V shed 7 bases and J 7 bases; nucleotides not matched to a gene: 8. In germline, CDR1 is MNHNY, CDR2 SVGAGI (reference sequence). The CDR3 nucleotides read TGTGCCAGCACCGCAACGGGACAGGGAAATTCACCCCTCCACTTT. Residues: CASTATGQGNSPLHF.

This clone showed up just a few times. The chain combines TRBV5-6 with TRBJ1-5, with D possibly being TRBD1 (5 bases). The CDR3 runs to 14 residues. Looked up from germline, CDR1 is SGHDT and CDR2 is YYEEEE. The V and J ends lost 3 bases and 6 bases respectively, with 13 bases between them. DNA for the CDR3: TGTGCCAGCAGCTATCGACGGGGGGGTCAGCCCCAGCATTTT. This encodes CASSYRRGGQPQHF.